This is a list of T cell receptor beta chains from one sample in a study of blood T cell repertoires in COVID-19. Only in-frame clones appear in the TCRdb table, and some are missing; sequencing was by immunoSEQ multiplex PCR. The sample has 70,000 to 90,000 clones; 70% to 90% are singletons. Material: peripheral blood. The receptors were gathered from a woman of 80 years or more with acute or convalescent COVID-19. Both conserved end residues are part of each CDR3. D genes are given only for firm matches. The size of a clone is reported for some rows only, either as once, few or many, or as a class for expanded clones.

D gene	J gene	clone size	V gene	CDR3 DNA	CDR3 protein
NA	TRBJ2-2	NA	TRBV19	TGTGCCAGTAGTATCAGGGGCACCGGGGAGCTGTTTTTT	CASSIRGTGELFF
TRBD1	TRBJ1-2	few	TRBV11-1	TGTGCCAGCAGCATTCGGCCCCGACAGGGGATCTATGGCTACACCTTC	CASSIRPRQGIYGYTF
NA	TRBJ1-1	NA	TRBV3-1/TRBV3-2	TGTGCCAGCAGCCTCGGGTCGAACACTGAAGCTTTCTTT	CASSLGSNTEAFF
TRBD2	TRBJ2-7	NA	TRBV11-3	TGTGCCAGCAGCTTAATAGCGGGAGCCTTGACCTACGAGCAGTACTTC	CASSLIAGALTYEQYF
TRBD2	TRBJ2-1	NA	TRBV18	TGTGCCAGCTCACCACCACTAGCGGCGGGGTTGGCCACTGAGCAGTTCTTC	CASSPPLAAGLATEQFF
NA	TRBJ1-1	NA	TRBV6-5	TGTGCCAGCAGACTTCCAGGGGCGAACACTGAAGCTTTCTTT	CASRLPGANTEAFF
TRBD1	TRBJ1-4	NA	TRBV4-1	TGCGCCAGCAGCCTCGAAGACAGGGGAGATGAAAAACTGTTTTTT	CASSLEDRGDEKLFF
NA	TRBJ2-7	NA	TRBV6-5	TGTGCCAGCAGTTACTCGCAGGGCTTCTCCTACGAGCAGTACTTC	CASSYSQGFSYEQYF
TRBD2	TRBJ2-1	once	TRBV11-3	TGTGCCAGCAGCTGGAGCGGGAGTCCCAATGAGCAGTTCTTC	CASSWSGSPNEQFF
TRBD2	TRBJ2-7	NA	TRBV29-1	TGCAGCGTTGAAAGCGGGAGGGGTGGGGAGCAGTACTTC	CSVESGRGGEQYF
TRBD2	TRBJ2-3	NA	TRBV3-1/TRBV3-2	TGTGCCAGCAGACTACTAGCGGGAGCTTCAACAGATACGCAGTATTTT	CASRLLAGASTDTQYF
TRBD2	TRBJ2-1	NA	TRBV9	TGTGCCAGCAGCGTAGACCCTAAGGGCGGGAGTACCAATGAGCAGTTCTTC	CASSVDPKGGSTNEQFF
TRBD1	TRBJ1-5	NA	TRBV7-8	TGTGCCAGCAGAACGGGACAGGGGAGCAATCAGCCCCAGCATTTT	CASRTGQGSNQPQHF
TRBD1	TRBJ2-7	NA	TRBV7-9	TGTGCCAGCATGCGGACAGGGGCCTACGAGCAGTACTTC	CASMRTGAYEQYF
TRBD1	TRBJ2-1	NA	TRBV7-9	TGTGCCAGCAGCTTGGGACAGGGCTACAATGAGCAGTTCTTC	CASSLGQGYNEQFF
NA	TRBJ2-4	NA	TRBV15	TGTGCCACCAGCAGGGGGAGTGGAGACATTCAGTACTTC	CATSRGSGDIQYF
NA	TRBJ1-1	once	TRBV2	TGTGCCAGCAGGGCGGAGGCTTGGAACACTGAAGCTTTCTTT	CASRAEAWNTEAFF
TRBD1	TRBJ2-2	NA	TRBV9	TGTGCCAGCAGCGTAGACCCCGGGACAGAGTACACCGGGGAGCTGTTTTTT	CASSVDPGTEYTGELFF
NA	TRBJ2-3	few	TRBV7-8	TGTGCCAGCAGCCCGGGACTCCGATTCACAGATACGCAGTATTTT	CASSPGLRFTDTQYF
NA	TRBJ1-1	NA	TRBV24-1	TGTGCCACCAAGGACAGTAAATCTGAAGCTTTCTTT	CATKDSKSEAFF
TRBD2	TRBJ2-1	NA	TRBV4-2	TGTGCCAGCAGCCAAGACCTGGTTACGGGACTAGCGGGCTCCAACAATGAGCAGTTCTTC	CASSQDLVTGLAGSNNEQFF
NA	TRBJ2-7	NA	TRBV7-2	TGTGCCAGCAGGGCTTGGGGGACGGGGACTGACGAGCAGTACTTC	CASRAWGTGTDEQYF
TRBD1	TRBJ2-2	NA	TRBV4-1	TGCGCCAGCAGCCCCCCCGCACAGGGGGCGACCTCGAACACCGGGGAGCTGTTTTTT	CASSPPAQGATSNTGELFF
NA	TRBJ1-4	NA	TRBV9	TGTGCCAGCAGCGTGGCGGGGGCCAGGAATGAAAAACTGTTTTTT	CASSVAGARNEKLFF
TRBD2	TRBJ2-2	NA	TRBV19	TGTGCCAGTAGCATAGCGGGGGCGAACACCGGGGAGCTGTTTTTT	CASSIAGANTGELFF
TRBD1	TRBJ2-7	NA	TRBV7-2	TGTGCCAGCAGCGCGGACAGGGCCTCCTACGAGCAGTACTTC	CASSADRASYEQYF
NA	TRBJ2-3	NA	TRBV19	TGTGCCAGTAGTATTTCTAGCCTGGGCACAGATACGCAGTATTTT	CASSISSLGTDTQYF
TRBD1	TRBJ1-2	NA	TRBV27	TGTGCCAGCAGTCGAAACAGGGGGCAGGGTGGCTACACCTTC	CASSRNRGQGGYTF
TRBD2	TRBJ2-1	NA	TRBV7-7	TGTGCCAGCAGCTTAGATCGCGGGAGCGGCGAGCAGTTCTTC	CASSLDRGSGEQFF
NA	TRBJ1-1	NA	TRBV7-8	TGTGCCAGCAGCTTATCTTATAGGGAGTACACTGAAGCTTTCTTT	CASSLSYREYTEAFF
NA	TRBJ1-5	few	TRBV2	TGTGCCAGCAGTGTCGGCGGGGTATTCAATCAGCCCCAGCATTTT	CASSVGGVFNQPQHF
NA	TRBJ2-6	NA	TRBV4-1	TGCGCCAGCAGCCAAGGGGCAGCTGGGGCCAACGTCCTGACTTTC	CASSQGAAGANVLTF
TRBD1	TRBJ1-3	NA	TRBV19	TGTGCCAGTAGTACCACGACAGGGGTTGGAGGAAACACCATATATTTT	CASSTTTGVGGNTIYF
NA	TRBJ2-7	NA	TRBV5-6	TGTGCCAGCAGCATCGGACAGATTACCGCCTACGAGCAGTACTTC	CASSIGQITAYEQYF
NA	TRBJ1-5	NA	TRBV28	TGTGCCAGCAGTTCCGGACATCACCCCCAGCATTTT	CASSSGHHPQHF
NA	TRBJ1-3	NA	TRBV5-1	TGCGCCAGCAGCTTGGGACAGGAAAGCTCTGGAAACACCATATATTTT	CASSLGQESSGNTIYF
TRBD1	TRBJ2-1	NA	TRBV19	TGTGCCAGTAGTTACACGACAGGGCATGAGCAGTTCTTC	CASSYTTGHEQFF
NA	TRBJ1-5	NA	TRBV6-5	TGTGCCAGCAGTTATTCTAGTCGGGATCAGCCCCAGCATTTT	CASSYSSRDQPQHF
NA	TRBJ2-1	NA	TRBV6-5	TGTGCCAGCAGCATGACTTGGCGGGGGCCTAATGAGCAGTTCTTC	CASSMTWRGPNEQFF
TRBD2	TRBJ2-7	NA	TRBV19	TGTGCCAGTAGTATAGGCGGGAGAGGCGAGCAGTACTTC	CASSIGGRGEQYF
NA	TRBJ1-2	few	TRBV5-6	TGTGCCAGCAGCTTGACATTAAACTATGGCTACACCTTC	CASSLTLNYGYTF
TRBD2	TRBJ2-2	NA	TRBV19	TGTGCCAGTAGTAGGGGACTAGCCAACACCGGGGAGCTGTTTTTT	CASSRGLANTGELFF
NA	TRBJ2-1	few	TRBV4-1	TGCGCCAGCGTCGGGGACGGTAAGCGGGACACCTACAATGAGCAGTTCTTC	CASVGDGKRDTYNEQFF
TRBD1	TRBJ2-1	NA	TRBV27	TGTGCCAGCAGGACAGGGTGGGAGAATGAGCAGTTCTTC	CASRTGWENEQFF
NA	TRBJ2-1	NA	TRBV5-5	TGTGCCAGCAGCTACGTGACACCGGCCAATGAGCAGTTCTTC	CASSYVTPANEQFF
NA	TRBJ2-6	NA	TRBV10-3	TGTGCCATCAGTGACACCGGGGGAGGCTCTGGGGCCAACGTCCTGACTTTC	CAISDTGGGSGANVLTF
NA	TRBJ2-7	NA	TRBV7-9	TGTGCCAGCAGCTCAGGGGTCTACGAGCAGTACTTC	CASSSGVYEQYF
TRBD1	TRBJ1-2	NA	TRBV15	TGTGCCACCAGCAGAGGGAGGGGACAGGCCTATGGCTACACCTTC	CATSRGRGQAYGYTF
NA	TRBJ1-4	NA	TRBV27	TGTGCCAGCAGTTTGGGGCAGGGGTATGAAAAACTGTTTTTT	CASSLGQGYEKLFF